The rows below give T cell receptor beta chains drawn from one sample of a study of Graves' ophthalmopathy and Graves' hyperthyroidism. MiXCR was run by TCRdb on the multiplex PCR reads, yielding one entry per CDR3 protein. The sample has around 340,000 distinct CDR3 sequences, about 17% seen once. The sample consisted of peripheral blood. The receptors derive from an adult man with Graves' ophthalmopathy. Each CDR3 is given with its conserved first and last residue. D genes are given only for firm matches. Only part of the rows carry a size: once, few, many, or a class if the clone is expanded.

many	TRBV30	16	TRBJ1-1	TRBD1	TGTGCCTGGAGTGTACGACAGGGGCCGAAGAACACTGAAGCTTTCTTT	CAWSVRQGPKNTEAFF
NA	TRBV6-2/TRBV6-3	12	TRBJ2-7	NA	TGTGCCAGCAGGGAAAACAGGAACGAGCAGTACTTC	CASRENRNEQYF
many	TRBV9	15	TRBJ1-3	NA	TGTGCCAGCAGCGTGAGGGGGGCGTACGGAAACACCATATATTTT	CASSVRGAYGNTIYF
NA	TRBV10-1	14	TRBJ2-7	TRBD2	TGCGCCAGCAGTGGGGCCAGCGGGAGCCACGAGCAGTACTTC	CASSGASGSHEQYF
many	TRBV12-3/TRBV12-4	18	TRBJ2-5	TRBD2	TGTGCCAGCAGTTTCGGCTTTCTTGGGGGGGTAGTTCGGGAGACCCAGTACTTC	CASSFGFLGGVVRETQYF
many	TRBV28	12	TRBJ2-5	NA	TGTGCCAACAGTCTACCCACCGAGACCCAGTACTTC	CANSLPTETQYF
many	TRBV24-1	15	TRBJ2-5	TRBD1	TGTGCCACCAGTGATTTTCTCAGGGGGCTGGAGACCCAGTACTTC	CATSDFLRGLETQYF
NA	TRBV11-2	18	TRBJ2-7	TRBD2	TGTGCCAGCAGCCGAGGGTGGAGAGCTAGCGGGGCCTTGGGGGAGCAGTACTTC	CASSRGWRASGALGEQYF
many	TRBV12-3/TRBV12-4	13	TRBJ1-2	NA	TGTGCCAGCAGTTTCAGAATTGCCTATGGCTACACCTTC	CASSFRIAYGYTF
many	TRBV6-2/TRBV6-3	15	TRBJ2-7	TRBD2	TGTGCCAGCAGTTACACAAGCGGGATCTCCTACGAGCAGTACTTC	CASSYTSGISYEQYF
many	TRBV6-5	13	TRBJ1-2	TRBD1	TGTGCCAGCAGCAGGGACAGGGGATATGGCTACACCTTC	CASSRDRGYGYTF
many	TRBV6-5	14	TRBJ1-2	NA	TGTGCCAGCAGTTACCTGGCAGGAGGGGATGGCTACACCTTC	CASSYLAGGDGYTF
many	TRBV5-1	16	TRBJ2-5	NA	TGCGCCAGCAGCTTGGTTTCAGCAGTCTTAGGAGAGACCCAGTACTTC	CASSLVSAVLGETQYF
many	TRBV5-6	13	TRBJ1-1	TRBD1	TGTGCCAGCAGCCGGACAGGGTATTTCGAAGCTTTCTTT	CASSRTGYFEAFF
many	TRBV28	14	TRBJ1-6	NA	TGTGCCAGCATATCCCTCCGGGGCGGATCACCCCTCCACTTT	CASISLRGGSPLHF
many	TRBV29-1	13	TRBJ1-2	NA	TGCAGCGTTGTCGACAGCGGAACATATGGCTACACCTTC	CSVVDSGTYGYTF
many	TRBV6-1	16	TRBJ1-5	TRBD1	TGTGCCAGCAGTGCCCAGGGGGCGTTCAGCAATCAGCCCCAGCATTTT	CASSAQGAFSNQPQHF
NA	TRBV6-2/TRBV6-3	19	TRBJ2-7	NA	TGTGCCAGCAGTTATCGCGTGGTGATTGCAGGGAAATGGTCCTACGAGCAGTACTTC	CASSYRVVIAGKWSYEQYF
many	TRBV10-3	14	TRBJ2-2	NA	TGTGCCATCAGGGACACTCAGAACACCGGGGAGCTGTTTTTT	CAIRDTQNTGELFF
many	TRBV12-3/TRBV12-4	14	TRBJ1-1	NA	TGTGCCAGCAGTTGGGGACTGTTGAACACTGAAGCTTTCTTT	CASSWGLLNTEAFF
many	TRBV11-3	12	TRBJ2-5	NA	TGTGCCAGTCCTCAGGGCGGAGAGACCCAGTACTTC	CASPQGGETQYF
few	TRBV5-1	14	TRBJ2-2	NA	TGCGCCAGCACCGGGACACTAATCACCGGGGAGCTGTTTTTT	CASTGTLITGELFF